One and the same sample provided the 29 T cell receptor beta chains below, sequenced in a study of relationships among human T cell subsets. TCR alpha and beta CDR3s were amplified from mRNA by semiquantitative ARM-PCR. In ARM-PCR, communal superprimers followed tagged nested gene-specific primers for exponential amplification. TCRdb processed the multiplex PCR reads anew with MiXCR; each CDR3 protein has one entry. Here the sample spans roughly 13,000 distinct CDR3 sequences, roughly two thirds being singletons. After CD25, CD56 and CD294 bead selections, the flow-through was collected as Th1 cells. Material: CD4+ Th1 cells sorted from blood. Receptor source: a man aged 35 to 55 in good health.

The rearrangement joins TRBV12-3 or TRBV12-4 to TRBJ2-1; D perhaps matches TRBD1 (5 bases). The CDR3 covers 13 residues. Trimming cost V 6 bases and J 9 bases, with 15 bases left between them. CDR3 coding DNA: TGTGCCAGCAGACCCGACAGTGCCCTTGAGCAGTTCTTC. It is translated as CASRPDSALEQFF.

This clonotype was counted a few times. This chain uses TRBV14 with TRBJ2-3; D is ambiguous. The CDR3 loop spans 14 amino acids. Between the trimmed V and J ends, which lost 6 bases and 0 bases, there was a span of 10 bases. CDR1 is SGHDN, CDR2 FVKESK, per germline. In DNA form, the CDR3 reads TGTGCCAGCAGTCGGCTCCCTAGCACAGATACGCAGTATTTT. Its translation is CASSRLPSTDTQYF.

CDR3 sequence (DNA): TGTGCCTCCCAGCCAGCCGGGGGAATACAAGAGACCCAGTACTTC. This sequence encodes CASQPAGGIQETQYF. This chain joins TRBV19 and TRBJ2-5, with D maybe TRBD2 (6 bases). V lost 11 bases and J 2 bases, leaving 21 bases between the germline ends. CDR3 size: 15 residues. Per germline, CDR1 LNHDA and CDR2 SQIVND (reference sequence).

The chain links TRBV6-5 to TRBJ1-1; the match to TRBD1 covers 9 bases. Germline V lookup: CDR1 MNHEY, CDR2 SVGAGI. The CDR3 is 14 residues long. J gave up 5 bases and V 6 bases, and 7 bases lay outside the gene matches. The DNA of the CDR3 is TGTGCCAGCAGCAGCACAGGGGGCAGGACTGAAGCTTTCTTT. Its translation: CASSSTGGRTEAFF.

This chain links TRBV5-1 with TRBJ1-1; 7 bases map to TRBD1. The CDR3 is made up of 12 amino acids. V gave up 6 bases and J gave up 4 bases; unmatched junction bases: 3. Germline V gene sequence: CDR1 SGHRS, CDR2 YFSETQ. This CDR3 is CASTRGGTEAFF. In DNA, the CDR3 is TGCGCCAGCACCAGGGGGGGCACTGAAGCTTTCTTT.

The chain links TRBV27 to TRBJ1-1; 10 nucleotides match TRBD1. In germline, CDR1 is MNHEY, CDR2 SMNVEV (reference sequence). The length of the CDR3 is 14 residues. The J segment lost 3 bases and the V segment lost 6 bases, leaving 4 bases of the junction unmatched. The CDR3 spells CASRRTGGYTEAFF. CDR3 in DNA: TGTGCCAGCAGACGGACAGGGGGATACACTGAAGCTTTCTTT.

The V call is TRBV14, the J call TRBJ2-1; D unresolved. The CDR3 consists of 16 residues. The germline gives CDR1 SGHDN, CDR2 FVKESK. Trimming left V 4 bases short and J 0 bases short, with 13 bases between. The CDR3: CASSLPRRRSYNEQFF. The CDR3 DNA reads as TGTGCCAGCAGCCTACCCAGGCGGCGCTCCTACAATGAGCAGTTCTTC.

This clonotype was counted between two and nine times. This chain's CDR3 is CARRNSGSETQYF. The CDR3 region has the DNA TGTGCCCGGAGAAATAGCGGGAGTGAGACCCAGTACTTC. The chain joins TRBV21-1 to TRBJ2-5. TRBV21-1 is a known pseudogene. CDR3 size: 13 residues.

This clonotype has more than one count but fewer than ten. The chain has TRBV10-3 and TRBJ2-7; D remains ambiguous. V was trimmed by 10 bases and J by 0 bases, leaving 10 bases between them. This CDR3 region has 12 residues. The V gene's germline CDR1 is ENHRY and CDR2 SYGVKD. In DNA form, the CDR3 reads TGTGCCACTAGTGAAAGCTCCTACGAGCAGTACTTC. Its protein product is CATSESSYEQYF.

This clonotype appeared a few times. This rearrangement joins TRBV11-1 to TRBJ2-1; no reliable D call. The CDR3 sequence is 15 residues long. V lost 1 base and J lost 4, with 11 bases in between. Germline lookup yields CDR1 SGHAT and CDR2 FQDESV (reference sequence). The CDR3 here is CASSLVAGLYNEQFF. The CDR3 bases are TGTGCCAGCAGCTTAGTAGCCGGGCTTTACAATGAGCAGTTCTTC.

This clonotype was counted only a few times. V usage is TRBV28 and J usage is TRBJ2-5; D tentatively fits TRBD1 or TRBD2 (6 bases each). This CDR3 has 14 amino acids. Germline lookup yields CDR1 MDHEN and CDR2 SYDVKM. V was clipped by 3 bases and J by 4 bases, with 12 bases between them. CDR3 region: CASSFRRGTETQYF. The CDR3, as DNA: TGTGCCAGCAGTTTTCGGAGGGGGACAGAGACCCAGTACTTC.

The V and J genes are TRBV5-1 and TRBJ1-2, with a tentative D call TRBD1 (6 bases). The V and J ends lost 0 bases and 8 bases respectively, with 11 bases between them. Germline CDR1 and CDR2: SGHRS and YFSETQ. This CDR3 region has 13 residues. In DNA, the CDR3 is TGCGCCAGCAGCTTGGGACAGGTTGCCGGCTACACCTTC. It codes for CASSLGQVAGYTF.

This clonotype was seen a handful of times. The chain couples TRBV11-2 to TRBJ2-7; D is perhaps TRBD2 (5 bases). The CDR3 is 14 amino acids. V was shortened by 6 bases and J by 3 bases, with 15 bases between the two germline ends. Germline V gene sequence: CDR1 SGHAT, CDR2 FQNNGV. The CDR3 bases are TGTGCCAGCAGGCCAACGGGAAGAGACTACGAGCAGTACTTC. Residues: CASRPTGRDYEQYF.

J is TRBJ2-1 and V is TRBV11-1; D may be TRBD1 (6 bases). V was trimmed by 7 bases and J by 6 bases, leaving 16 bases between them. The germline gives CDR1 SGHAT, CDR2 FQDESV (reference sequence). The CDR3 sequence is 14 residues long. CDR3 bases: TGTGCCAGCACCGACAGGTTAGCGCGCAATGAGCAGTTCTTC. Protein sequence: CASTDRLARNEQFF.

The genes are TRBV28 and TRBJ1-6; D unresolved. The CDR3 extends over 16 amino acids. Looked up from germline, CDR1 is MDHEN and CDR2 is SYDVKM. V was clipped by 1 base and J by 2 bases, with 9 bases between them. The CDR3 spells CASSLSQNAYNSPLHF. The CDR3 DNA reads TGTGCCAGCAGTTTATCCCAGAACGCCTATAATTCACCCCTCCACTTT. The complete variable domain, with remaining parts taken from reference TRBV28 and TRBJ1-6, reads DVKVTQSSRYLVKRTGEKVFLECVQDMDHENMFWYRQDPGLGLRLIYFSYDVKMKEKGDIPEGYSVSREKKERFSLILESASTNQTSMYLCASSLSQNAYNSPLHFGNGTRLTVT.

The V call is TRBV5-1, the J call TRBJ2-5; TRBD1 aligns across 7 bases. The CDR3 is made up of 13 amino acids. Germline V lookup: CDR1 SGHRS, CDR2 YFSETQ. Losses at the gene ends were 4 bases for V and 2 bases for J; bases not matched to a gene: 2. The CDR3 DNA follows: TGCGCCAGCAGCCAGGGACAGCAAGAGACCCAGTACTTC. Amino acids: CASSQGQQETQYF.

J is TRBJ1-3 and V is TRBV13, with D unresolved. Germline V gene data show CDR1 as PRHDT and CDR2 as FYEKMQ (reference sequence). V lost 1 base, J lost 0 bases, and 7 bases lay in between. This CDR3 spans 15 amino acids. Written as DNA, the CDR3 is TGTGCCAGCAGCTTAGACAGCAGCTCTGGAAACACCATATATTTT. This gives the protein CASSLDSSSGNTIYF.

The genes are TRBV11-2 and TRBJ2-5; TRBD2 matches 8 bases. Losses at the gene ends were 1 base for V and 2 bases for J; bases not matched to a gene: 6. This CDR3 region has 16 residues. The germline gives CDR1 SGHAT, CDR2 FQNNGV. CDR3 in DNA: TGTGCCAGCAGCTTAGCCGTAGCGGGGAAGCAAGAGACCCAGTACTTC. This encodes CASSLAVAGKQETQYF.

The CDR3 spells CASGGFYEQYF. CDR3 nucleotide sequence: TGTGCCAGCGGGGGATTCTACGAGCAGTACTTC. The gene calls are TRBV6-1 and TRBJ2-7, with D possibly being TRBD1 or TRBD2 (5 bases each). This CDR3 contains 11 residues. Between the trimmed V and J ends, which lost 8 bases and 3 bases, there was a span of 8 bases. Looked up from germline, CDR1 is MNHNS and CDR2 is SASEGT.

This clonotype was seen just once. The chain links TRBV19 to TRBJ1-1, with unresolved D. The germline gives CDR1 LNHDA, CDR2 SQIVND (reference sequence). Between the trimmed V and J ends, which lost 5 bases and 11 bases, there was a span of 18 bases. The CDR3 loop spans 13 amino acids. In nucleotides, the CDR3 is TGTGCCAGTAGTTTGAACTCACAAGCAATGGCTTTCTTT. Its translation is CASSLNSQAMAFF. Full variable domain (missing parts from reference TRBV19 and TRBJ1-1): DGGITQSPKYLFRKEGQNVTLSCEQNLNHDAMYWYRQDPGQGLRLIYYSQIVNDFQKGDIAEGYSVSREKKESFPLTVTSAQKNPTAFYLCASSLNSQAMAFFGQGTRLTVV.

This clonotype appeared once. The chain uses TRBV5-1 and TRBJ2-7; 8 nucleotides line up with TRBD1. V dropped 6 bases and J dropped 2; count of bases not matched to a gene: 7. The CDR3 has 14 amino acids. Germline V lookup: CDR1 SGHRS, CDR2 YFSETQ. CDR3 sequence (DNA): TGCGCCAGCAAGAGCGGACAGGGTCCCTACGAGCAGTACTTC. This encodes CASKSGQGPYEQYF. The whole variable domain, filled in from reference TRBV5-1 and TRBJ2-7, reads KAGVTQTPRYLIKTRGQQVTLSCSPISGHRSVSWYQQTPGQGLQFLFEYFSETQRNKGNFPGRFSGRQFSNSRSEMNVSTLELGDSALYLCASKSGQGPYEQYFGPGTRLTVT.

The V and J genes are TRBV5-1 and TRBJ2-3, with 7 bases identical to TRBD1. The J segment lost 0 bases and the V segment lost 4 bases, leaving 2 bases of the junction unmatched. The germline V gene encodes CDR1 SGHRS and CDR2 YFSETQ. CDR3 length: 14 residues. The DNA for the CDR3 is TGCGCCAGCAGCAGGGGGCAGAGCACAGATACGCAGTATTTT. Its protein is CASSRGQSTDTQYF.

The CDR3 is CASSYSDGDSSYNEQFF. In DNA form, the CDR3 reads TGTGCCAGCAGTTACTCAGACGGGGATAGTTCCTACAATGAGCAGTTCTTC. The V and J genes are TRBV6-5 and TRBJ2-1, with D possibly matching TRBD2 (5 bases). Between the trimmed V and J ends, which lost 0 bases and 1 base, there was a span of 13 bases. The V gene's germline CDR1 is MNHEY and CDR2 SVGAGI. The CDR3 runs to 17 residues.

DNA for the CDR3: TGTGCCAGCAGCCAAGGGGCAGGGGAAGCTAGAGCTTTCTTT. Amino acids: CASSQGAGEARAFF. This chain joins TRBV4-2 and TRBJ1-1; TRBD1 is a possible D gene (6 bases). V lost 1 base to trimming and J lost 10 bases, with 16 bases between them. Germline CDR1 is LGHNA and CDR2 is YNFKEQ. CDR3 length equals 14 residues.

In this sample, this clonotype turned up a few times. The chain recombines TRBV28 with TRBJ2-7; D call uncertain. CDR1 and CDR2 (germline): MDHEN, SYDVKM. The V and J ends lost 5 bases and 3 bases respectively, with 17 bases between them. The CDR3 extends over 15 amino acids. CDR3 in amino acids: CASSPPGTSVYEQYF. Here the CDR3 DNA reads TGTGCCAGCAGTCCCCCCGGAACTTCCGTCTACGAGCAGTACTTC.

This clonotype was observed a handful of times. The chain recombines TRBV12-3 or TRBV12-4 with TRBJ2-1; no clear D gene. CDR3 length: 13 amino acids. Deletions cut 6 bases from V and 9 bases from J, with 15 bases between. The CDR3 reads CASRPDNALEQFF. The CDR3 region has the DNA TGTGCCAGCAGACCCGACAATGCCCTTGAGCAGTTCTTC.

The chain joins TRBV13 to TRBJ1-2; D is ambiguous. In germline, CDR1 is PRHDT, CDR2 FYEKMQ (reference sequence). This CDR3 is 14 amino acids long. With 5 bases removed from V and 4 bases from J, the gap between germline ends came to 14 bases. CDR3 DNA: TGTGCCAGCAGCGATAGAGGCGCGAGCTATGGCTACACCTTC. Translated, it gives CASSDRGASYGYTF. Supplemented by reference TRBV13 and TRBJ1-2, the full variable domain reads AAGVIQSPRHLIKEKRETATLKCYPIPRHDTVYWYQQGPGQDPQFLISFYEKMQSDKGSIPDRFSAQQFSDYHSELNMSSLELGDSALYFCASSDRGASYGYTFGSGTRLTVV.

CDR3 loop: CASSPDNQETQYF. In DNA, the CDR3 is TGCGCCAGCAGCCCCGACAACCAAGAGACCCAGTACTTC. The chain is built from TRBV5-1 and TRBJ2-5; D is uncertain. V lost 4 bases, J lost 0 bases, and 7 bases lay in between. Germline CDR1 reads SGHRS; CDR2 reads YFSETQ. The CDR3 is made up of 13 amino acids. Looking up the rest from reference TRBV5-1 and TRBJ2-5 gives the full variable domain: KAGVTQTPRYLIKTRGQQVTLSCSPISGHRSVSWYQQTPGQGLQFLFEYFSETQRNKGNFPGRFSGRQFSNSRSEMNVSTLELGDSALYLCASSPDNQETQYFGPGTRLLVL.

This clonotype showed up just a few times. The V call is TRBV27, the J call TRBJ2-7, with a tentative D call TRBD2 (7 bases). Germline V gene sequence: CDR1 MNHEY, CDR2 SMNVEV (reference sequence). V was clipped by 7 bases and J by 2 bases, with 21 bases between them. The CDR3 consists of 16 residues. The CDR3 reads CASKKGGAGPPYEQYF. The CDR3 DNA follows: TGTGCCAGCAAAAAGGGGGGGGCAGGGCCTCCCTACGAGCAGTACTTC.